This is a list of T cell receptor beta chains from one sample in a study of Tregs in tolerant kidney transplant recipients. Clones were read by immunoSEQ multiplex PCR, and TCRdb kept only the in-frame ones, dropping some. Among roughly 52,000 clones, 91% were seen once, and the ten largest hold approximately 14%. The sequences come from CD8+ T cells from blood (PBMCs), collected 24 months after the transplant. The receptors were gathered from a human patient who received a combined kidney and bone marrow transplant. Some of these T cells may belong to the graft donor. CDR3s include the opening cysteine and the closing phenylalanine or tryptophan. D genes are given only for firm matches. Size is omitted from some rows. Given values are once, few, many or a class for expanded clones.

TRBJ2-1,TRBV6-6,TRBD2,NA,TGTGCCAGCACCATGATAGCGGGGGAGTATTACAATGAGCAGTTCTTC,CASTMIAGEYYNEQFF
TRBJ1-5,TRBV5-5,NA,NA,TGTGCCAGCAGCCCCCAGGGAGGTGGGCCCCAGCATTTT,CASSPQGGGPQHF
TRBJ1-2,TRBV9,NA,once,TGTGCCAGCAGCGTAGGGGACATTTCCCTCTATGGCTACACCTTC,CASSVGDISLYGYTF
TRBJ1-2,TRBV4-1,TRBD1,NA,TGCGCCAGCAGCCAAGAGGGTGACAGGGTTTATGGCTACACCTTC,CASSQEGDRVYGYTF
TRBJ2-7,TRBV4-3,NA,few,TGCGCCAGCAGCCACCTGCCGGGAGTCCCCTACGAGCAGTACTTC,CASSHLPGVPYEQYF
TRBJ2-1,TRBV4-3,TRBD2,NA,TGCGCCAGCAGCCAAGAAGACACTAGCGGGAGGAATGAGCAGTTCTTC,CASSQEDTSGRNEQFF
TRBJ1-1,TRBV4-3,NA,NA,TGCGCCAGCAGCCAAGAAAGCGGGGTGAACACTGAAGCTTTCTTT,CASSQESGVNTEAFF
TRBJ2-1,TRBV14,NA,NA,TGTGCCAGCAGCCAAGGTATCGGCGGGTTTAATGAGCAGTTCTTC,CASSQGIGGFNEQFF
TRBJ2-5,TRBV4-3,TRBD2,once,TGCGCCAGCAGCCCCGGACTAGCGGGAGGAGAGACCCAGTACTTC,CASSPGLAGGETQYF
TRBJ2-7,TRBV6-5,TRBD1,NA,TGTGCCAGCAGGGAGGGACAGGGGTTACTCTACGAGCAGTACTTC,CASREGQGLLYEQYF
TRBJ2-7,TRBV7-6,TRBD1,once,TGTGCCAGCAGCCTCACAGGGGCCTCCTACGAGCAGTACTTC,CASSLTGASYEQYF
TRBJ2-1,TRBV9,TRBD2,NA,TGTGCCAGCAGCGCGTTAGCGGGAGATAAAAATGAGCAGTTCTTC,CASSALAGDKNEQFF
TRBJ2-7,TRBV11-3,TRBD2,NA,TGTGCCAGCAGCTTAGGCGAGATCCCGACTAGCCCCACCTACGAGCAGTACTTC,CASSLGEIPTSPTYEQYF
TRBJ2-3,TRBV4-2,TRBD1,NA,TGTGCCAGCAGCCCCAGCGCCGGACAGGGTGCAGATACGCAGTATTTT,CASSPSAGQGADTQYF
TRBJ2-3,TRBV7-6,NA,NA,TGTGCCAGCAGCAAAGGCGGAACACAAGATACGCAGTATTTT,CASSKGGTQDTQYF
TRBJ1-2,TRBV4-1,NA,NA,TGCGCCAGCAGCCAAGCCCCGAGCCCCTATGGCTACACCTTC,CASSQAPSPYGYTF
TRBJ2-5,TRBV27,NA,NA,TGTGCCAGCAGTTGGAGACAGTATGAGACCCAGTACTTC,CASSWRQYETQYF
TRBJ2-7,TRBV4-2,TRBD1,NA,TGTGCCAGCAGCCAAGATGGGGACAGCAGCTCCTACGAGCAGTACTTC,CASSQDGDSSSYEQYF
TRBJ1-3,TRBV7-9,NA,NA,TGTGCCAGCAGCTTAGTAGAATCTGGAAACACCATATATTTT,CASSLVESGNTIYF
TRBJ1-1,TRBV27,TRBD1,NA,TGTGCCAGCAGTTTATTAGGGACAGGGGCCGGGAACACTGAAGCTTTCTTT,CASSLLGTGAGNTEAFF
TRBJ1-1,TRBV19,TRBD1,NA,TGTGCCAGTAGTACACGACAGGGATGGAACACTGAAGCTTTCTTT,CASSTRQGWNTEAFF
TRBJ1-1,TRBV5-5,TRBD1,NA,TGTGCCAGCAGCTTGGGGGACAGGGGAGGCCCGAACACTGAAGCTTTCTTT,CASSLGDRGGPNTEAFF
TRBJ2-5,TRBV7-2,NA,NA,TGTGCCAGCAGCTTAGAGGGGTTTACTCAAGAGACCCAGTACTTC,CASSLEGFTQETQYF
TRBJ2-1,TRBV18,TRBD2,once,TGTGCCAGCTCACGGACTAGCGGCTACAATGAGCAGTTCTTC,CASSRTSGYNEQFF
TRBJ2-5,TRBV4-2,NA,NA,TGTGCCAGCAGCCAAGGCGGCCAAGAGACCCAGTACTTC,CASSQGGQETQYF